The 10 T cell receptor beta chains reported below all come from one sample, sequenced in a study of T cell changes during pregnancy in multiple sclerosis. The repertoire was sequenced with immunoSEQ multiplex PCR; TCRdb's copy has only in-frame clones and lacks some. The sample lists some 30,000 clones; roughly 87% were seen once. The sequencing used CD8+ T cells from peripheral blood mononuclear cells, collected before pregnancy. These receptors came from a female donor with multiple sclerosis, enrolled in a pregnancy study.

The chain employs TRBV27 and TRBJ1-5; D perhaps matches TRBD1 (5 bases). The germline V gene has CDR1 MNHEY and CDR2 SMNVEV (reference sequence). V lost 0 bases, J lost 4 bases, and 16 bases lay in between. The CDR3 is made up of 17 amino acids. CDR3 coding DNA: TGTGCCAGCAGTTTATCGACCGGACACGCGGCTAATCAGCCCCAGCATTTT. It yields the protein CASSLSTGHAANQPQHF.

The CDR3 DNA follows: TGTGCCAGCAGTTTAAGGGACGGACTAAATTCACCCCTCCACTTT. This encodes CASSLRDGLNSPLHF. This sequence joins TRBV27 and TRBJ1-6; tentative D call: TRBD1 (5 bases). The ends were cut back, 2 bases at V and 7 bases at J, with 12 bases in the middle. The CDR3 covers 15 residues. CDR1 is MNHEY and CDR2 is SMNVEV in the germline V gene (reference sequence).

V gene TRBV19 combines with J gene TRBJ1-1, with a tentative D call TRBD1 (5 bases). CDR1 LNHDA and CDR2 SQIVND come from the germline V gene (reference sequence). This CDR3 is 16 amino acids long. The V gene lost 2 bases and the J gene lost 1 base, with 14 bases spanning the gap. In DNA form, the CDR3 reads TGTGCCAGTAGTATAAGAGGATCTGGGGCGAACACTGAAGCTTTCTTT. Its protein product is CASSIRGSGANTEAFF.

The V call is TRBV5-4, the J call TRBJ2-2, with TRBD2 matching 12 bases. Per germline, CDR1 SGHNT and CDR2 YYREEE (reference sequence). The ends lost 0 bases at V and 8 bases at J; junction bases unmatched: 5. The CDR3 sequence is 16 residues long. The CDR3 loop reads CASSLGLAGVRGELFF. CDR3 coding DNA: TGTGCCAGCAGCTTGGGACTAGCGGGAGTTCGGGGGGAGCTGTTTTTT. The full variable domain, completed using reference TRBV5-4 and TRBJ2-2, is ETGVTQSPTHLIKTRGQQVTLRCSSQSGHNTVSWYQQALGQGPQFIFQYYREEENGRGNFPPRFSGLQFPNYSSELNVNALELDDSALYLCASSLGLAGVRGELFFGEGSRLTVL.

The chain joins TRBV18 to TRBJ2-7; 15 nucleotides line up with TRBD2. CDR1 is KGHSH and CDR2 is LQKENI in the germline V gene. This CDR3 is 15 amino acids long. After removal of 6 bases from V and 6 bases from J, the junction contained 6 bases not matched to a gene. The CDR3 DNA reads as TGTGCCAGCTCCCTTGGACTAGCGGGGGGGCTCGAGCAGTACTTC. Its translation is CASSLGLAGGLEQYF.

The chain couples TRBV6-1 to TRBJ2-7; 9 bases fit TRBD1. Germline lookup yields CDR1 MNHNS and CDR2 SASEGT. The CDR3 is 16 amino acids. V dropped 1 base and J dropped 5; count of bases not matched to a gene: 9. The CDR3 loop is CASSEVKGQGMDEQYF. The CDR3 DNA sequence: TGTGCCAGCAGTGAAGTAAAGGGACAGGGAATGGACGAGCAGTACTTC.

The rearrangement links TRBV30 to TRBJ1-1; D unresolved. This CDR3 has 13 amino acids. The V end was cut by 0 bases, the J end by 0 bases, with 5 bases between. The V gene's germline CDR1 is GTSNPN and CDR2 SVGIG (reference sequence). The DNA of the CDR3 is TGTGCCTGGAGTGTAAGCCTGAACACTGAAGCTTTCTTT. This encodes CAWSVSLNTEAFF.

This chain connects TRBV18 to TRBJ2-1; 10 bases map to TRBD1. V shed 6 bases and J 8 bases; nucleotides not matched to a gene: 4. The CDR3 spans 13 residues. Germline loops: CDR1 KGHSH, CDR2 LQKENI. The CDR3 loop is CASSRTGGDEQFF. The CDR3 nucleotides read TGTGCCAGCTCCCGGACAGGGGGGGATGAGCAGTTCTTC.

This clone occurred once. The chain carries TRBV10-2 and TRBJ2-7, with D unclear. With 0 bases removed from V and 3 bases from J, the gap between germline ends came to 3 bases. CDR1 and CDR2 (germline): WSHSY, SAAADI. This CDR3 is built from 12 residues. As DNA, the CDR3 is TGCGCCAGCAGTGAGTCCAGCTACGAGCAGTACTTC. Amino acids: CASSESSYEQYF.

V usage is TRBV27 and J usage is TRBJ2-7, with a tentative D call TRBD1 (7 bases). V lost 5 bases to trimming and J lost 7 bases, with 12 bases between them. The CDR3 has 12 amino acids. From germline, CDR1 is MNHEY and CDR2 SMNVEV (reference sequence). As DNA, the CDR3 is TGTGCCAGCAGTCAGGGGGGTGTAGAGCAGTACTTC. This encodes CASSQGGVEQYF.